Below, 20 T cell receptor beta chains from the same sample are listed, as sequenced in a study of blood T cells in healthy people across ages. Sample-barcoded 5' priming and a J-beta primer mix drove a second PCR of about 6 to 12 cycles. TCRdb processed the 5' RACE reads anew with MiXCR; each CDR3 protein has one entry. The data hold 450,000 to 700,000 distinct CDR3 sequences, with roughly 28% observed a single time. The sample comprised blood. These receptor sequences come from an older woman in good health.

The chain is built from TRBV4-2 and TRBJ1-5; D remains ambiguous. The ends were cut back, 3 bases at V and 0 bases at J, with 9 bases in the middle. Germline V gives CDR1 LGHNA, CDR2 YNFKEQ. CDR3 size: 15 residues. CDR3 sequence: CASSQTRYSNQPQHF. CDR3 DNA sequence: TGTGCCAGCAGCCAGACCCGGTATAGCAATCAGCCCCAGCATTTT.

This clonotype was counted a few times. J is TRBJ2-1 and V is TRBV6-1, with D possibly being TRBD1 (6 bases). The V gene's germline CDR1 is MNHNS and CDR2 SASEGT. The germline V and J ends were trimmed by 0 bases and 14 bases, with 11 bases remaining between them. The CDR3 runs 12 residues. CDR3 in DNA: TGTGCCAGCAGTGAAGCTCGCCGACAGGAGTTCTTC. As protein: CASSEARRQEFF.

The CDR3 DNA is TGTGCCAGCAGAAGGGACCGAGGGAACACTGAAGCTTTCTTT. It specifies CASRRDRGNTEAFF. V and J are TRBV5-5 and TRBJ1-1; D is perhaps TRBD1 (5 bases). V dropped 5 bases and J dropped 1 base, with 12 bases sitting between them. The CDR3 spans 14 residues. CDR1 is SGHKS and CDR2 is YYEKEE in the germline V gene (reference sequence). The full variable domain, in which reference TRBV5-5 and TRBJ1-1 provide the parts outside the CDR3, is DAGVTQSPTHLIKTRGQQVTLRCSPISGHKSVSWYQQVLGQGPQFIFQYYEKEERGRGNFPDRFSARQFPNYSSELNVNALLLGDSALYLCASRRDRGNTEAFFGQGTRLTVV.

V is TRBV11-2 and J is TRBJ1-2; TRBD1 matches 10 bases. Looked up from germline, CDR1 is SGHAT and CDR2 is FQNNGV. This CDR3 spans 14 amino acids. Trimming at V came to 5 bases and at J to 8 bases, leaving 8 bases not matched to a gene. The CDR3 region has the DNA TGTGCCAGCAGCCCCGCCTGGGACAGGGGCGGCTACACCTTC. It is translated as CASSPAWDRGGYTF.

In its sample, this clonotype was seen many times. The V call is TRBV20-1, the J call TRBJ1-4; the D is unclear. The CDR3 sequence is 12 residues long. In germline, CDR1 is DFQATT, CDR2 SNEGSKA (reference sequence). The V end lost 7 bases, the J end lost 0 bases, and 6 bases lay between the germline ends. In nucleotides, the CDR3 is TGCAGTGTACGGGCAACTAATGAAAAACTGTTTTTT. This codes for CSVRATNEKLFF.

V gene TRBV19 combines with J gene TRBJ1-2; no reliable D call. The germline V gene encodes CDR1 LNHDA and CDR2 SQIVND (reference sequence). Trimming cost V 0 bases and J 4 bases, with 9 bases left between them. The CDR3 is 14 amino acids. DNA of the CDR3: TGTGCCAGTAGTATAGACGGAGAGACCTATGGCTACACCTTC. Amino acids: CASSIDGETYGYTF.

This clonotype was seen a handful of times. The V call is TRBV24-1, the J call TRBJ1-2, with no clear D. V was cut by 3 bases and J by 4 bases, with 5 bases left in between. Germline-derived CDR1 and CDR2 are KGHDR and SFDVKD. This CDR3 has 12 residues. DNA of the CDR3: TGTGCCACCAGTGATCAGGCCTATGGCTACACCTTC. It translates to CATSDQAYGYTF.

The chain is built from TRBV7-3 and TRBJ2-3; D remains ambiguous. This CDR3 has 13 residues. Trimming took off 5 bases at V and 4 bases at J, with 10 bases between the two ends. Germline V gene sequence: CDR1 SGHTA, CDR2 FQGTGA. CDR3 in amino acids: CASSGERSDTQYF. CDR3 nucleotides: TGTGCCAGCAGCGGGGAACGATCAGATACGCAGTATTTT.

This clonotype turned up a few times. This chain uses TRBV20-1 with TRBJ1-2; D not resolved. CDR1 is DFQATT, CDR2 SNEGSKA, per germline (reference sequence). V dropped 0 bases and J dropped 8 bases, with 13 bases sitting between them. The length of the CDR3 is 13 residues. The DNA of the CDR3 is TGCAGTGCTAGAGATCAGGAGTCGGCCGGCTACACCTTC. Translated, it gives CSARDQESAGYTF.

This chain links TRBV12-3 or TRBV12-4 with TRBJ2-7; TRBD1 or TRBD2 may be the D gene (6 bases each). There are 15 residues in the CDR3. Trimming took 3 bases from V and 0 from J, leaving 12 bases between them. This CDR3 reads CASSLEGGLSYEQYF. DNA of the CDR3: TGTGCCAGCAGTTTGGAGGGGGGACTCTCCTACGAGCAGTACTTC.

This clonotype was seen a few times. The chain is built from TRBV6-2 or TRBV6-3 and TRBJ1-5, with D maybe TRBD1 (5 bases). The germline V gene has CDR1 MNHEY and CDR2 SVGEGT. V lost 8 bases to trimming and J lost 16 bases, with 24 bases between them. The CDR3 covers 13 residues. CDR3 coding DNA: TGTGCCAGCGGGGGAACGCCTGGGCCCGTGACACATTTT. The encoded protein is CASGGTPGPVTHF.

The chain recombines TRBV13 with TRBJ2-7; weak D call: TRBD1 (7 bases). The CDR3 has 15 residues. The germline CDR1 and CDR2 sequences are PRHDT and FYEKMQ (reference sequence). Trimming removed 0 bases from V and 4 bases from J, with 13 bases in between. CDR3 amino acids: CASSLGQGTLYEQYF. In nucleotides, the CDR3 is TGTGCCAGCAGCTTAGGACAGGGGACTCTGTACGAGCAGTACTTC.

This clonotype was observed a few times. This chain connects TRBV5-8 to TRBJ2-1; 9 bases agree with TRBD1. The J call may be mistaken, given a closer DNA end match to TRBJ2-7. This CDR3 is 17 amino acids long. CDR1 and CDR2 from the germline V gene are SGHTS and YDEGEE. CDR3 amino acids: CASSFWGGTGTSYEQYF. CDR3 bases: TGTGCCAGCAGCTTTTGGGGGGGGACAGGGACTTCCTACGAGCAGTACTTC.

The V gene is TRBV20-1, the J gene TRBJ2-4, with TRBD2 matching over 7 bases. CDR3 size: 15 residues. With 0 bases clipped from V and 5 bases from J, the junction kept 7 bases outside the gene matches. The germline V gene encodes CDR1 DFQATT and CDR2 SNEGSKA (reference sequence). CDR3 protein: CSARDSGRGENIQYF. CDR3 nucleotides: TGCAGTGCTAGAGATTCGGGCCGGGGGGAAAACATTCAGTACTTC.

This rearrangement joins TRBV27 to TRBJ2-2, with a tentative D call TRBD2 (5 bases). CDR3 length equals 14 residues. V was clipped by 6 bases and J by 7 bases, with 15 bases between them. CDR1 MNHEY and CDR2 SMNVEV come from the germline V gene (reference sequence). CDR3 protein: CASSNTIEGGELFF. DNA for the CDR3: TGTGCCAGCAGCAATACTATCGAGGGCGGGGAGCTGTTTTTT.

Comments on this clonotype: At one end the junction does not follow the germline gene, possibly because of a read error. In DNA, the CDR3 is TGCAGTGCACGACAGGGAGTTTACTACAATGAGCAGTCCTTC. Its protein is CSARQGVYYNEQSF. The gene calls are TRBV20-1 and TRBJ2-1, with 7 bases fitting TRBD1. This CDR3 is 14 amino acids long. CDR1 is DFQATT, CDR2 SNEGSKA, per germline (reference sequence).

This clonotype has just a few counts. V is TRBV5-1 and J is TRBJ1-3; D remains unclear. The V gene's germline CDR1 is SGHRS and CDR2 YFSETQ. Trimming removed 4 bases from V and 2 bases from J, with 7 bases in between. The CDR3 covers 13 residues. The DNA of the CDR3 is TGCGCCAGCAGCGACGAACCTGGAAACACCATATATTTT. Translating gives CASSDEPGNTIYF.

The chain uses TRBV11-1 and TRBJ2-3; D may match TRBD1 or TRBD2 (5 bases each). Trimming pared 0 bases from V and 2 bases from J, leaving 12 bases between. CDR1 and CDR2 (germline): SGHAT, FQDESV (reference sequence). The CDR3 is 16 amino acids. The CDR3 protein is CASSLAGDRYTDTQYF. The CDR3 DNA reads TGTGCCAGCAGCTTAGCGGGGGACCGCTACACAGATACGCAGTATTTT.

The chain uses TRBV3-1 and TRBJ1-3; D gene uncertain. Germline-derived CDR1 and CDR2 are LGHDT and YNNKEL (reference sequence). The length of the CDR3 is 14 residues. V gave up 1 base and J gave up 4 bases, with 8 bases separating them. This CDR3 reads CASSQGVPGNTIYF. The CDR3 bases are TGTGCCAGCAGCCAAGGGGTCCCAGGAAACACCATATATTTT.

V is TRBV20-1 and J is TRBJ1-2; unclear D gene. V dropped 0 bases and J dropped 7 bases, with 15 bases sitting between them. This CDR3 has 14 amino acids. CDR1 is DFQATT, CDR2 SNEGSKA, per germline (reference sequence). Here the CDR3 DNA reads TGCAGTGCTAGAGATGGGTGGGCGGGCTCTGGCTACACCTTC. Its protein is CSARDGWAGSGYTF.